A selection of T cell receptor beta chains follows, all from one sample in a study of beta chain features in type 1 diabetes. Data came from immunoSEQ multiplex PCR; TCRdb stores just in-frame clones and leaves some out. The sample consists of approximately 280,000 clones, about 15% of them appearing once. The specimen was naive CD4+ T cells from blood. The receptor set was obtained from a young man with type 1 diabetes. Both conserved end residues are part of each CDR3. Each record gives: clone size, J gene, V gene, D gene, CDR3 protein, CDR3 DNA. D genes are given only for firm matches. For some rows the clone size is stated as once, few or many, or as a class when expanded; others skip it.

clone_size: NA
j_call: TRBJ2-3
v_call: TRBV6-5
d_call: TRBD2
cdr3_aa: CASRLAGSTDTQYF
cdr3_nt: TGTGCCAGCAGGCTAGCGGGAAGCACAGATACGCAGTATTTT

clone_size: few
j_call: TRBJ2-1
v_call: TRBV28
d_call: TRBD2
cdr3_aa: CASSSPGASGYNEQFF
cdr3_nt: TGTGCCAGCAGCAGCCCCGGGGCTAGCGGTTACAATGAGCAGTTCTTC

clone_size: NA
j_call: TRBJ1-2
v_call: TRBV4-3
d_call: NA
cdr3_aa: CASSQVRELGYGYTF
cdr3_nt: TGCGCCAGCAGCCAAGTCCGGGAATTGGGCTATGGCTACACCTTC

clone_size: NA
j_call: TRBJ1-1
v_call: TRBV28
d_call: NA
cdr3_aa: CASNQGRDEAFF
cdr3_nt: TGTGCCAGCAATCAGGGGAGGGATGAAGCTTTCTTT

clone_size: NA
j_call: TRBJ2-5
v_call: TRBV2
d_call: TRBD2
cdr3_aa: CASSAGLAGVETQYF
cdr3_nt: TGTGCCAGCAGTGCGGGACTAGCGGGAGTGGAGACCCAGTACTTC

clone_size: few
j_call: TRBJ1-5
v_call: TRBV15
d_call: NA
cdr3_aa: CATSWGVSNQPQHF
cdr3_nt: TGTGCCACCAGCTGGGGAGTTAGCAATCAGCCCCAGCATTTT

clone_size: NA
j_call: TRBJ2-6
v_call: TRBV28
d_call: NA
cdr3_aa: CASSIISGANVLTF
cdr3_nt: TGTGCCAGCTCTATCATCTCTGGGGCCAACGTCCTGACTTTC

clone_size: few
j_call: TRBJ1-2
v_call: TRBV6-5
d_call: NA
cdr3_aa: CASSPWGGAYGYTF
cdr3_nt: TGTGCCAGCAGCCCCTGGGGAGGAGCCTATGGCTACACCTTC

clone_size: few
j_call: TRBJ1-5
v_call: TRBV28
d_call: NA
cdr3_aa: CASRVSLGLNQPQHF
cdr3_nt: TGTGCCAGCAGAGTTTCCTTGGGGCTCAATCAGCCCCAGCATTTT

clone_size: NA
j_call: TRBJ1-2
v_call: TRBV6-5
d_call: NA
cdr3_aa: CASSYGGGYTF
cdr3_nt: TGTGCCAGCAGTTACGGGGGCGGCTACACCTTC

clone_size: few
j_call: TRBJ2-1
v_call: TRBV7-2
d_call: TRBD2
cdr3_aa: CASSLGLAGNEQFF
cdr3_nt: TGTGCCAGCAGCTTAGGACTAGCGGGGAATGAGCAGTTCTTC

clone_size: few
j_call: TRBJ1-5
v_call: TRBV9
d_call: NA
cdr3_aa: CASSVGAVNQPQHF
cdr3_nt: TGTGCCAGCAGCGTAGGGGCAGTCAATCAGCCCCAGCATTTT

clone_size: few
j_call: TRBJ2-1
v_call: TRBV5-1
d_call: NA
cdr3_aa: CASRLASERTSSYNEQFF
cdr3_nt: TGCGCCAGCAGGCTGGCCTCGGAGCGGACCAGCTCCTACAATGAGCAGTTCTTC

clone_size: NA
j_call: TRBJ1-1
v_call: TRBV7-9
d_call: TRBD1
cdr3_aa: CASSLKGAGTEAFF
cdr3_nt: TGTGCCAGCAGCTTAAAGGGGGCAGGCACTGAAGCTTTCTTT

clone_size: few
j_call: TRBJ1-5
v_call: TRBV7-8
d_call: NA
cdr3_aa: CASSLARIPQGTNQPQHF
cdr3_nt: TGTGCCAGCAGCTTAGCACGAATCCCCCAGGGTACCAATCAGCCCCAGCATTTT

clone_size: NA
j_call: TRBJ2-1
v_call: TRBV6-6
d_call: NA
cdr3_aa: CASSYSTGFSYNEQFF
cdr3_nt: TGTGCCAGCAGTTACTCGACGGGATTCTCCTACAATGAGCAGTTCTTC

clone_size: NA
j_call: TRBJ1-5
v_call: TRBV10-3
d_call: NA
cdr3_aa: CAITALLDQPQHF
cdr3_nt: TGTGCCATCACCGCGCTACTAGATCAGCCCCAGCATTTT

clone_size: NA
j_call: TRBJ2-2
v_call: TRBV4-3
d_call: TRBD1
cdr3_aa: CASSQDLRGQGNTGELFF
cdr3_nt: TGCGCCAGCAGCCAAGACTTGCGGGGACAGGGCAACACCGGGGAGCTGTTTTTT

clone_size: NA
j_call: TRBJ2-5
v_call: TRBV15
d_call: NA
cdr3_aa: CATSMGRQFQETQYF
cdr3_nt: TGTGCCACCAGCATGGGTCGACAGTTCCAAGAGACCCAGTACTTC

clone_size: NA
j_call: TRBJ2-2
v_call: TRBV4-2
d_call: NA
cdr3_aa: CASSHPGVGRLDTGELFF
cdr3_nt: TGTGCCAGCAGCCACCCGGGGGTCGGGAGACTTGACACCGGGGAGCTGTTTTTT